A single sample gave rise to the 23 T cell receptor beta chains below, sequenced in a study of cytomegalovirus exposure and HLA in healthy donors. PCR primers comprised 60 Vbeta and 13 Jbeta primers. Assay: immunoSEQ multiplex PCR; the TCRdb copy retains only in-frame clones and omits some. This table has hundreds of thousands of clones, less than 85% appearing once. The material sequenced was PBMCs. Receptor source: a man younger than 35 in good health and CMV-seronegative.

The chain couples TRBV10-2 to TRBJ2-7; tentatively, D is TRBD2 (6 bases). Trimming took off 1 base at V and 0 bases at J, with 10 bases between the two ends. Germline V CDR1 and CDR2: WSHSY, SAAADI. The CDR3 runs to 15 residues. The CDR3 nucleotides are TGCGCCAGCAGTGAGTATGCTAGCGCCTCCTACGAGCAGTACTTC. Amino acids: CASSEYASASYEQYF.

The rearrangement uses TRBV30 and TRBJ2-7; D gene uncertain. The CDR3 length is 11 residues. The germline V gene has CDR1 GTSNPN and CDR2 SVGIG (reference sequence). V dropped 4 bases and J dropped 4 bases, with 8 bases sitting between them. The CDR3 here is CAWIPPYEQYF. DNA for the CDR3: TGTGCCTGGATCCCCCCATACGAGCAGTACTTC.

The chain is built from TRBV9 and TRBJ2-3, with unresolved D. Looked up from germline, CDR1 is SGDLS and CDR2 is YYNGEE. This CDR3 is built from 12 residues. Trimming shortened V by 0 bases and J by 10 bases, and 9 bases separated the two germline ends. In DNA form, the CDR3 reads TGTGCCAGCAGCGTAGAGCGCCTACCGCAGTATTTT. Its translation: CASSVERLPQYF.

V usage is TRBV6-5 and J usage is TRBJ1-2, with TRBD1 matching over 7 bases. The germline V gene encodes CDR1 MNHEY and CDR2 SVGAGI. Losses at the gene ends were 5 bases for V and 6 bases for J; bases not matched to a gene: 9. The CDR3 length is 14 residues. The CDR3: CASSPDRGGNGYTF. The DNA of the CDR3 is TGTGCCAGCAGTCCCGACCGAGGGGGCAATGGCTACACCTTC.

The chain couples TRBV27 to TRBJ1-1; a weak D match, TRBD1 (6 bases). The CDR3 extends over 14 amino acids. V was shortened by 6 bases and J by 6 bases, with 17 bases between the two germline ends. Germline V CDR1 and CDR2: MNHEY, SMNVEV (reference sequence). DNA of the CDR3: TGTGCCAGCAGGCCATGGGGGCTCAGGGCTGAAGCTTTCTTT. Its translation is CASRPWGLRAEAFF.

This rearrangement joins TRBV19 to TRBJ2-3, with D possibly being TRBD1 (5 bases). Germline V CDR1 and CDR2: LNHDA, SQIVND (reference sequence). There are 13 residues in the CDR3. Trimming cost V 4 bases and J 1 base, with 6 bases left between them. This CDR3 reads CASSTQGTDTQYF. In DNA, the CDR3 is TGTGCCAGTAGTACACAGGGCACAGATACGCAGTATTTT.

This clone was picked up one time. The chain has TRBV7-6 and TRBJ2-7; 9 bases line up with TRBD1. The CDR3 covers 16 residues. Trimming cost V 1 base and J 5 bases; bases outside gene matches: 9. Germline V gene lookup returns CDR1 SGHVS and CDR2 FNYEAQ. The CDR3 region has the DNA TGTGCCAGCAGCTTAGGCGCCGGACAGGGGTTCCACGAGCAGTACTTC. Translated: CASSLGAGQGFHEQYF.

The chain is built from TRBV10-2 and TRBJ2-2; 7 positions match TRBD1. V lost 5 bases to trimming and J lost 0 bases; unmatched junction nucleotides: 3. The germline V gene encodes CDR1 WSHSY and CDR2 SAAADI. The CDR3 consists of 15 residues. The DNA for the CDR3 is TGCGCCAGCAGTTGGGACAGACCGAACACCGGGGAGCTGTTTTTT. The encoded protein is CASSWDRPNTGELFF.

The chain joins TRBV5-1 to TRBJ2-5; 10 bases fit TRBD2. Germline CDR1 reads SGHRS; CDR2 reads YFSETQ. This CDR3 spans 16 amino acids. V was pared by 3 bases and J by 1 base, with 6 bases of the junction left unmatched. The chain's CDR3 is CASSYSGLASQETQYF. DNA for the CDR3: TGCGCCAGCAGCTATTCGGGACTAGCGTCCCAAGAGACCCAGTACTTC.

This chain connects TRBV29-1 to TRBJ2-1, with D unclear. CDR1 and CDR2 (germline): SQVTM, ANQGSEA. The length of the CDR3 is 11 residues. Trimming cost V 4 bases and J 10 bases, with 11 bases left between them. CDR3 protein: CSVGNYLEQFF. DNA of the CDR3: TGCAGCGTTGGGAACTACTTGGAGCAGTTCTTC.

The chain has TRBV18 and TRBJ2-1, with a weak D call TRBD1 (7 bases). From germline, CDR1 is KGHSH and CDR2 LQKENI. The CDR3 totals 15 residues. The ends were cut back, 5 bases at V and 8 bases at J, with 19 bases in the middle. The CDR3 spells CASSKGGAGMDEQFF. The DNA of the CDR3 is TGTGCCAGCTCAAAAGGGGGCGCGGGAATGGATGAGCAGTTCTTC.

The genes are TRBV7-3 and TRBJ2-1, with D possibly matching TRBD2 (5 bases). The ends were cut back, 5 bases at V and 5 bases at J, with 13 bases in the middle. The CDR3 is made up of 14 amino acids. CDR1 SGHTA and CDR2 FQGTGA come from the germline V gene. CDR3 coding DNA: TGTGCCAGCAGCACTACGGGCGGGCACAATGAGCAGTTCTTC. Protein: CASSTTGGHNEQFF.

V and J are TRBV4-1 and TRBJ2-7; 7 bases align to TRBD2. Germline lookup yields CDR1 MGHRA and CDR2 YSYEKL. This CDR3 region has 12 residues. J lost 9 bases, V lost 3 bases, and 5 bases had no gene match. The CDR3 sequence: CASSQSTGGQYF. The CDR3 DNA is TGCGCCAGCAGCCAGTCCACGGGAGGGCAGTACTTC.

The J gene is TRBJ2-7, the V gene TRBV28; D is unclear. The CDR3 loop spans 13 amino acids. The V and J ends lost 3 bases and 1 base respectively, with 7 bases between them. CDR1 is MDHEN and CDR2 is SYDVKM in the germline V gene. The CDR3 DNA reads as TGTGCCAGCAGTTTCCCAGCGTCCTACGAGCAGTACTTC. Translation: CASSFPASYEQYF.

This chain uses TRBV29-1 with TRBJ1-3; possibly TRBD1 for D (5 bases). CDR1 and CDR2 (germline): SQVTM, ANQGSEA. With 0 bases removed from V and 4 bases from J, the gap between germline ends came to 13 bases. This CDR3 comprises 15 residues. CDR3 in DNA: TGCAGCGTTGAAGATCTTAGGACACCGGGAAACACCATATATTTT. Encoded protein: CSVEDLRTPGNTIYF.

This clone occurred a few times. The rearrangement joins TRBV9 to TRBJ2-5; D is unresolved. V was shortened by 0 bases and J by 7 bases, with 10 bases between the two germline ends. Germline CDR1 reads SGDLS; CDR2 reads YYNGEE. The CDR3 extends over 13 amino acids. CDR3 DNA sequence: TGTGCCAGCAGCGTAGGCGGTACGGGGACCCAGTACTTC. It codes for CASSVGGTGTQYF.

The chain is built from TRBV19 and TRBJ2-3, with 9 bases aligning to TRBD2. V was pared by 3 bases and J by 5 bases, with 12 bases of the junction left unmatched. The germline CDR1 and CDR2 sequences are LNHDA and SQIVND (reference sequence). The CDR3 runs to 17 residues. In DNA, the CDR3 is TGTGCCAGTAGTATCGCGCCTAGCGGGGCCGGTCTAGATACGCAGTATTTT. It yields the protein CASSIAPSGAGLDTQYF.

J is TRBJ2-7 and V is TRBV2, with 7 positions matching TRBD2. With V trimmed by 9 bases and J by 5 bases, 7 bases remained unmatched. CDR1 is SNHLY and CDR2 is FYNNEI in the germline V gene. There are 12 residues in the CDR3. CDR3 sequence: CARGGEVNEQYF. CDR3 coding DNA: TGTGCCAGGGGAGGGGAGGTCAACGAGCAGTACTTC.

The gene calls are TRBV27 and TRBJ2-1; possible D gene TRBD1, 6 bases. Germline CDR1 and CDR2: MNHEY and SMNVEV (reference sequence). V lost 4 bases and J lost 7, with 11 bases in between. The CDR3 consists of 13 residues. This chain's CDR3 is CASSYNRENEQFF. The CDR3 region has the DNA TGTGCCAGCAGTTACAACAGGGAGAATGAGCAGTTCTTC.

The chain joins TRBV6-1 to TRBJ1-5; D gene uncertain. The V gene's germline CDR1 is MNHNS and CDR2 SASEGT. V lost 1 base and J 7 bases, leaving 5 bases between the germline ends. There are 12 residues in the CDR3. CDR3 sequence (DNA): TGTGCCAGCAGTGAAGAGAGACAGCCCCAGCATTTT. This gives the protein CASSEERQPQHF.

The chain combines TRBV30 with TRBJ2-3, with 14 bases aligning to TRBD2. The CDR3 covers 19 residues. Germline CDR1 GTSNPN, CDR2 SVGIG (reference sequence). V gave up 4 bases and J gave up 0 bases; unmatched junction bases: 12. The CDR3 DNA is TGTGCCTGGATCCCTAGGGGACTAGCGGGGGTTACGAGCACAGATACGCAGTATTTT. Its protein is CAWIPRGLAGVTSTDTQYF.

The V gene is TRBV6-1, the J gene TRBJ1-1, with a weak D call TRBD1 (5 bases). V lost 7 bases to trimming and J lost 6 bases, with 18 bases between them. The length of the CDR3 is 14 residues. From germline, CDR1 is MNHNS and CDR2 SASEGT. The CDR3: CASTPRGSWAEAFF. DNA for the CDR3: TGTGCCAGCACTCCCCGGGGGAGCTGGGCTGAAGCTTTCTTT.

Only a few counts were recorded for this clone. The V gene is TRBV18, the J gene TRBJ1-5; 7 nucleotides line up with TRBD1. The ends lost 3 bases at V and 4 bases at J; junction bases unmatched: 6. This CDR3 contains 15 residues. Germline CDR1 is KGHSH and CDR2 is LQKENI. The CDR3 bases are TGTGCCAGCTCACCGACAGGGAAAGGGAATCAGCCCCAGCATTTT. Translated, it gives CASSPTGKGNQPQHF.